The 19 T cell receptor beta chains presented below share a single source sample, sequenced in a study of cytomegalovirus exposure and HLA in healthy donors. Assay used: immunoSEQ multiplex PCR; TCRdb lists only in-frame clones, some missing. In the table there are about 150,000 clones, about 91% of which are singletons. The sample consisted of PBMCs. Receptor source: a man aged 18 to 29 in good health and CMV-seropositive.

The chain combines TRBV19 with TRBJ2-1; D unresolved. Germline loops: CDR1 LNHDA, CDR2 SQIVND (reference sequence). Trimming removed 5 bases at V and 3 bases at J, with 14 bases between. The CDR3 contains 15 residues. DNA for the CDR3: TGTGCCAGTAGTCAGGTAGAGAGCAACTACAATGAGCAGTTCTTC. Amino acids: CASSQVESNYNEQFF. Using reference TRBV19 and TRBJ2-1 for the parts outside the CDR3, the full variable domain is DGGITQSPKYLFRKEGQNVTLSCEQNLNHDAMYWYRQDPGQGLRLIYYSQIVNDFQKGDIAEGYSVSREKKESFPLTVTSAQKNPTAFYLCASSQVESNYNEQFFGPGTRLTVL.

A word on this clone: One end of the junction varies from germline; a read error may be responsible. The chain combines TRBV2 with TRBJ1-2, with D hard to call. CDR3 length: 14 amino acids. Per germline, CDR1 SNHLY and CDR2 FYNNEI. CDR3 loop: CASRTYGANYGYAF. The CDR3 region has the DNA TGTGCCAGCAGGACCTACGGCGCTAACTATGGCTACGCCTTC.

This clone came up once. This rearrangement joins TRBV5-4 to TRBJ2-5; 7 bases are shared with TRBD2. There are 13 residues in the CDR3. Trimming at V came to 4 bases and at J to 4 bases, leaving 4 bases not matched to a gene. CDR1 is SGHNT, CDR2 YYREEE, per germline (reference sequence). This CDR3 reads CASSRGGAETQYF. Here the CDR3 DNA reads TGTGCCAGCAGCCGCGGGGGTGCAGAGACCCAGTACTTC.

V is TRBV2 and J is TRBJ2-7; 8 nucleotides agree with TRBD1. The germline V gene has CDR1 SNHLY and CDR2 FYNNEI. The CDR3 spans 14 residues. Trimming at V came to 8 bases and at J to 4 bases, leaving 10 bases not matched to a gene. CDR3: CASFEGQGVYEQYF. The DNA of the CDR3 is TGTGCCAGCTTTGAAGGACAGGGAGTATACGAGCAGTACTTC.

The V and J genes are TRBV18 and TRBJ1-4; 12 bases align to TRBD1. This CDR3 contains 14 residues. Germline V gene data show CDR1 as KGHSH and CDR2 as LQKENI. The J segment lost 8 bases and the V segment lost 3 bases, leaving 1 base of the junction unmatched. The CDR3 coding sequence is TGTGCCAGCTCACCGGGACAGGGGGCGGAAAAACTGTTTTTT. It is translated as CASSPGQGAEKLFF.

The chain is built from TRBV7-9 and TRBJ2-7; TRBD1 is a possible D gene (5 bases). With 5 bases removed from V and 4 bases from J, the gap between germline ends came to 9 bases. The CDR3 sequence is 12 residues long. The germline V gene has CDR1 SEHNR and CDR2 FQNEAQ (reference sequence). The CDR3 sequence: CASSLPGYEQYF. The DNA for the CDR3 is TGTGCCAGCAGCCTCCCAGGGTACGAGCAGTACTTC. The whole variable domain, remainder taken from reference TRBV7-9 and TRBJ2-7, is DTGVSQNPRHKITKRGQNVTFRCDPISEHNRLYWYRQTLGQGPEFLTYFQNEAQLEKSRLLSDRFSAERPKGSFSTLEIQRTEQGDSAMYLCASSLPGYEQYFGPGTRLTVT.

The chain combines TRBV7-9 with TRBJ1-4; D is ambiguous. V lost 1 base, J lost 1 base, and 4 bases lay in between. There are 14 residues in the CDR3. Germline assignment: CDR1 SEHNR and CDR2 FQNEAQ (reference sequence). The CDR3 DNA sequence: TGTGCCAGCAGCTTAGGAGGAACTAATGAAAAACTGTTTTTT. As protein: CASSLGGTNEKLFF.

The chain recombines TRBV7-9 with TRBJ1-4, with TRBD1 matching 9 bases. Germline CDR1 SEHNR, CDR2 FQNEAQ (reference sequence). The CDR3 is made up of 15 amino acids. V shed 1 base and J 10 bases; nucleotides not matched to a gene: 7. The CDR3 region is CASSLGTGESVKLFF. The CDR3 nucleotides are TGTGCCAGCAGCTTAGGGACAGGGGAATCGGTAAAACTGTTTTTT.

This chain joins TRBV19 and TRBJ1-1, with 7 bases identical to TRBD1. CDR1 is LNHDA and CDR2 is SQIVND in the germline V gene (reference sequence). With 5 bases clipped from V and 8 bases from J, the junction kept 5 bases outside the gene matches. The CDR3 is made up of 12 amino acids. CDR3 residues: CASSSWTGEAFF. The DNA of the CDR3 is TGTGCCAGTAGTTCCTGGACAGGCGAAGCTTTCTTT. The full variable domain, in which reference TRBV19 and TRBJ1-1 provide the parts outside the CDR3, is DGGITQSPKYLFRKEGQNVTLSCEQNLNHDAMYWYRQDPGQGLRLIYYSQIVNDFQKGDIAEGYSVSREKKESFPLTVTSAQKNPTAFYLCASSSWTGEAFFGQGTRLTVV.

The table lists this clone with a few counts. V is TRBV6-1 and J is TRBJ1-2; TRBD1 matches 8 bases. The trim removed 8 bases at V and 0 bases at J, leaving 8 bases unmatched. The CDR3 length is 15 residues. Germline V gives CDR1 MNHNS, CDR2 SASEGT. CDR3 DNA sequence: TGTGCCAGCTCCACGGGACAGGCGTCTAACTATGGCTACACCTTC. This gives the protein CASSTGQASNYGYTF.

V gene TRBV7-2 combines with J gene TRBJ1-2; tentative D call: TRBD1 (5 bases). The germline V gene encodes CDR1 SGHTA and CDR2 FQGNSA. The CDR3 has 14 amino acids. Trimming pared 1 base from V and 5 bases from J, leaving 11 bases between. For the CDR3, the DNA is TGTGCCAGCAGCTTAGTCCTCAGGGAATATGGCTACACCTTC. Its translation: CASSLVLREYGYTF.

This chain links TRBV4-1 with TRBJ1-5; TRBD1 matches 12 bases. The CDR3 has 16 amino acids. V was clipped by 4 bases and J by 6 bases; unmatched bases: 7. Germline-derived CDR1 and CDR2 are MGHRA and YSYEKL. The CDR3 here is CASSRDRGPVSQPQHF. CDR3 nucleotides: TGCGCCAGCAGCCGGGACAGGGGGCCAGTTAGTCAGCCCCAGCATTTT.

The rearrangement joins TRBV12-5 to TRBJ2-7, with TRBD2 identical over 9 bases. The CDR3 consists of 15 residues. The germline V gene encodes CDR1 LGHNT and CDR2 FRNRAP. V lost 7 bases, J lost 0 bases, and 7 bases stayed unmatched. CDR3 region: CASALVSGSSYEQYF. The CDR3 coding sequence is TGTGCTAGTGCTCTCGTTAGCGGGAGCTCCTACGAGCAGTACTTC.

A single count supports this clone. The CDR3 loop reads CASSLDQGRETQYF. CDR3 in DNA: TGCGCCAGCAGCTTGGATCAGGGGCGGGAGACCCAGTACTTC. The rearrangement links TRBV5-1 to TRBJ2-5, with a tentative D call TRBD1 (6 bases). Trimming left V 0 bases short and J 5 bases short, with 11 bases between. Germline-derived CDR1 and CDR2 are SGHRS and YFSETQ. The CDR3 is made up of 14 amino acids.

This clone was recorded a few times. The V call is TRBV6-5, the J call TRBJ1-1, with D perhaps matching TRBD1 (5 bases). Germline V lookup: CDR1 MNHEY, CDR2 SVGAGI. Trimming took off 5 bases at V and 4 bases at J, with 11 bases between the two ends. This CDR3 spans 13 amino acids. In DNA, the CDR3 is TGTGCCAGCAGTCCCTCTAGGGGCACTGAAGCTTTCTTT. This codes for CASSPSRGTEAFF.

J is TRBJ2-7 and V is TRBV7-8; no clear D gene. With 5 bases removed from V and 3 bases from J, the gap between germline ends came to 8 bases. Germline V gene data show CDR1 as SGHVS and CDR2 as FQNEAQ. The CDR3 runs 12 residues. CDR3 protein: CASSPRVYEQYF. The DNA for the CDR3 is TGTGCCAGCAGCCCTCGGGTCTACGAGCAGTACTTC. Variable domain in full (rest from reference TRBV7-8 and TRBJ2-7): GAGVSQSPRYKVAKRGQDVALRCDPISGHVSLFWYQQALGQGPEFLTYFQNEAQLDKSGLPSDRFFAERPEGSVSTLKIQRTQQEDSAVYLCASSPRVYEQYFGPGTRLTVT.

The J gene is TRBJ2-1, the V gene TRBV7-7; TRBD2 matches 11 bases. The length of the CDR3 is 19 residues. Germline V lookup: CDR1 SSHAT, CDR2 FNYEAQ (reference sequence). With V trimmed by 5 bases and J by 0 bases, 12 bases remained unmatched. The CDR3, as DNA: TGTGCCAGCAGCCCCCGGACTAGCGGGCGGTTCAGCTCCTACAATGAGCAGTTCTTC. Its translation is CASSPRTSGRFSSYNEQFF.

This chain joins TRBV30 and TRBJ1-2, with D possibly TRBD1 on 6 matching bases. Germline CDR1 is GTSNPN and CDR2 is SVGIG (reference sequence). V lost 5 bases and J lost 4, with 17 bases in between. The CDR3 covers 14 residues. The CDR3 nucleotides read TGTGCCTGGGCCCGGGGGGGGGCCGGCTATGGCTACACCTTC. This gives the protein CAWARGGAGYGYTF.

The chain links TRBV27 to TRBJ2-7, with 8 positions matching TRBD2. The CDR3 is 15 amino acids. Germline trimming cut 5 bases from V and 3 bases from J; bases unmatched to any gene: 9. The germline V gene has CDR1 MNHEY and CDR2 SMNVEV (reference sequence). The CDR3 nucleotides read TGTGCCAGCAGTCGCAAGCTAGCGGGTAACTACGAGCAGTACTTC. Encoded protein: CASSRKLAGNYEQYF.